A single sample is the source of the 19 T cell receptor beta chains below, sequenced in a study of T cell responses to AZD1222 COVID-19 vaccine. This table comes from immunoSEQ multiplex PCR, and its TCRdb copy is limited to in-frame clones, with some not included. The table shows about 160,000 clones, with 88% occurring only once. The specimen was peripheral blood, collected on day 0 of AZD1222 vaccination. The receptors originated from an adult in good health.

This clone was counted many times. This chain links TRBV2 with TRBJ1-1; TRBD1 matches at 8 bases. The CDR3 spans 16 residues. J gave up 8 bases and V 3 bases, and 14 bases lay outside the gene matches. Germline loops: CDR1 SNHLY, CDR2 FYNNEI. As DNA, the CDR3 is TGTGCCAGCAGTGAGGCAGGGGGCAAAGCAAATTTGGAAGCTTTCTTT. Amino acid sequence: CASSEAGGKANLEAFF.

This clone has ten or more counts. This chain connects TRBV28 to TRBJ2-7; weak D call: TRBD1 (5 bases). The V end lost 3 bases, the J end lost 6 bases, and 18 bases lay between the germline ends. This CDR3 has 15 residues. Germline V gives CDR1 MDHEN, CDR2 SYDVKM. DNA of the CDR3: TGTGCCAGCAGTTTTTTGGGTCAGGGTAAGCTCGAGCAGTACTTC. Translation gives CASSFLGQGKLEQYF.

This rearrangement joins TRBV4-3 to TRBJ2-2; D is unresolved. CDR1 and CDR2 from the germline V gene are LGHNA and YSLEER. V was trimmed by 0 bases and J by 1 base, leaving 12 bases between them. The CDR3 extends over 17 amino acids. The CDR3 DNA reads TGCGCCAGCAGCCAAGATCTGTCCGGGCTGAACACCGGGGAGCTGTTTTTT. It yields the protein CASSQDLSGLNTGELFF.

Only one count was recorded for this clone. The gene calls are TRBV15 and TRBJ1-1; D gene ambiguous. The CDR3 is 14 amino acids. Trimming took 2 bases from V and 0 from J, leaving 7 bases between them. Germline CDR1 is LNHNV and CDR2 is YYDKDF (reference sequence). CDR3 sequence reads: CATSRQRLNTEAFF. The CDR3 DNA reads as TGTGCCACCAGCAGACAGCGGCTGAACACTGAAGCTTTCTTT. The full variable domain, in which reference TRBV15 and TRBJ1-1 provide the parts outside the CDR3, is DAMVIQNPRYQVTQFGKPVTLSCSQTLNHNVMYWYQQKSSQAPKLLFHYYDKDFNNEADTPDNFQSRRPNTSFCFLDIRSPGLGDTAMYLCATSRQRLNTEAFFGQGTRLTVV.

The CDR3 nucleotides read TGTGCCAGCGGTCGTCAGAGGGATCCGACCGGAAACACCATATATTTT. Amino acids: CASGRQRDPTGNTIYF. The rearrangement uses TRBV18 and TRBJ1-3; D is ambiguous. With 8 bases removed from V and 4 bases from J, the gap between germline ends came to 21 bases. The length of the CDR3 is 16 residues. Germline V gives CDR1 KGHSH, CDR2 LQKENI.

This chain joins TRBV2 and TRBJ1-5; no reliable D call. This CDR3 is built from 13 residues. The germline V gene has CDR1 SNHLY and CDR2 FYNNEI. The germline V and J ends were trimmed by 8 bases and 6 bases, with 14 bases remaining between them. The CDR3 sequence is CASRERAPQPQHF. The CDR3 DNA reads as TGTGCCAGCCGGGAAAGGGCTCCTCAGCCCCAGCATTTT.

This clone is deemed medium-sized. This chain joins TRBV18 and TRBJ1-1, with 8 nucleotides matching TRBD1. Germline CDR1 KGHSH, CDR2 LQKENI. The length of the CDR3 is 17 residues. V was pared by 6 bases and J by 1 base, with 13 bases of the junction left unmatched. The CDR3 spells CASSADRAAGENTEAFF. CDR3 bases: TGTGCCAGCTCCGCGGACAGGGCCGCAGGGGAGAACACTGAAGCTTTCTTT.

This clone was counted once. This sequence joins TRBV19 and TRBJ1-5; 10 bases are a match to TRBD1. V lost 3 bases to trimming and J lost 7 bases; unmatched junction nucleotides: 9. Germline V gene data show CDR1 as LNHDA and CDR2 as SQIVND (reference sequence). The CDR3 sequence is 16 residues long. The CDR3 nucleotides read TGTGCCAGTAGTATTAGTAGCGGACAGGGGGGCCAGCCCCAGCATTTT. Protein: CASSISSGQGGQPQHF.

The rearrangement joins TRBV5-6 to TRBJ2-2, with a weak D call TRBD2 (6 bases). Germline CDR1 and CDR2: SGHDT and YYEEEE. Trimming took off 5 bases at V and 7 bases at J, with 9 bases between the two ends. The CDR3 is 12 residues long. The CDR3 DNA follows: TGTGCCAGCAGTCTGGACTACGGGGAGCTGTTTTTT. Translated, it gives CASSLDYGELFF.

This chain connects TRBV15 to TRBJ2-2, with a possible D match to TRBD2 (6 bases). Trimming pared 5 bases from V and 5 bases from J, leaving 15 bases between. The germline V gene has CDR1 LNHNV and CDR2 YYDKDF (reference sequence). CDR3 length: 15 amino acids. DNA for the CDR3: TGTGCCACCAGCTCTTATGGGGGGAATACCGGGGAGCTGTTTTTT. This encodes CATSSYGGNTGELFF. The full variable domain, in which reference TRBV15 and TRBJ2-2 provide the parts outside the CDR3, is DAMVIQNPRYQVTQFGKPVTLSCSQTLNHNVMYWYQQKSSQAPKLLFHYYDKDFNNEADTPDNFQSRRPNTSFCFLDIRSPGLGDTAMYLCATSSYGGNTGELFFGEGSRLTVL.

The genes are TRBV4-3 and TRBJ1-6, with D possibly matching TRBD1 (6 bases). The ends were cut back, 3 bases at V and 5 bases at J, with 14 bases in the middle. CDR1 is LGHNA and CDR2 is YSLEER in the germline V gene. This CDR3 is built from 16 residues. The CDR3 region is CASSQYQGTHNSPLHF. DNA for the CDR3: TGCGCCAGCAGCCAGTACCAGGGGACCCATAATTCACCCCTCCACTTT.

The chain carries TRBV11-3 and TRBJ2-7; TRBD1 is a possible D gene (6 bases). The CDR3 is 16 amino acids. CDR1 is SGHNT, CDR2 YENEEA, per germline. Trimming shortened V by 3 bases and J by 5 bases, and 20 bases separated the two germline ends. CDR3 sequence: CASSLGLKNRVHEQYF. CDR3 DNA: TGTGCCAGCAGCTTGGGCCTGAAGAACAGGGTCCACGAGCAGTACTTC.

V and J are TRBV10-3 and TRBJ2-1, with 12 bases that match TRBD2. V trimming: 5 bases; J trimming: 8 bases; junction bases outside the gene matches: 7. The CDR3 is 15 residues long. Germline V gene data show CDR1 as ENHRY and CDR2 as SYGVKD. For the CDR3, the DNA is TGTGCCATCAGTAAGACTAGCGGGAGTGCAGATGAGCAGTTCTTC. Encoded protein: CAISKTSGSADEQFF.

This clone was recorded only once. The chain recombines TRBV11-2 with TRBJ1-1, with 8 bases that match TRBD1. The CDR3 has 15 residues. The germline gives CDR1 SGHAT, CDR2 FQNNGV. The junction had 4 bases not matched to a gene; V was cut back by 4 bases and J by 0 bases. The CDR3 sequence: CASSSQGGMNTEAFF. DNA for the CDR3: TGTGCCAGCAGCTCACAGGGGGGCATGAACACTGAAGCTTTCTTT.

The chain is built from TRBV5-1 and TRBJ1-4, with 12 nucleotides matching TRBD1. The CDR3 runs 14 residues. V was pared by 3 bases and J by 8 bases, with 2 bases of the junction left unmatched. CDR1 is SGHRS, CDR2 YFSETQ, per germline. DNA of the CDR3: TGCGCCAGCAGCTGGGGACAGGGGGCGGAAAAACTGTTTTTT. Residues: CASSWGQGAEKLFF. The full variable domain, its missing parts supplied by reference TRBV5-1 and TRBJ1-4, is KAGVTQTPRYLIKTRGQQVTLSCSPISGHRSVSWYQQTPGQGLQFLFEYFSETQRNKGNFPGRFSGRQFSNSRSEMNVSTLELGDSALYLCASSWGQGAEKLFFGSGTQLSVL.

This chain connects TRBV4-3 to TRBJ2-3, with D unresolved. CDR3 length: 17 amino acids. The V gene lost 0 bases and the J gene lost 3 bases, with 16 bases spanning the gap. Germline assignment: CDR1 LGHNA and CDR2 YSLEER. The CDR3 DNA follows: TGCGCCAGCAGCCAAGATTACCCCCCGGTGGGTACAGATACGCAGTATTTT. Translated, it gives CASSQDYPPVGTDTQYF.

V is TRBV5-4 and J is TRBJ1-4; D gene ambiguous. Trimming pared 1 base from V and 8 bases from J, leaving 18 bases between. The CDR3 consists of 16 residues. Germline CDR1 and CDR2: SGHNT and YYREEE (reference sequence). The CDR3 nucleotides read TGTGCCAGCAGCTTGAATAGCGCGGTGCCTGGGGAAAAACTGTTTTTT. This encodes CASSLNSAVPGEKLFF.

V is TRBV19 and J is TRBJ1-2; TRBD1 is a possible D gene (5 bases). Trimming left V 3 bases short and J 8 bases short, with 7 bases between. Germline CDR1 and CDR2: LNHDA and SQIVND (reference sequence). The CDR3 totals 11 residues. The CDR3 DNA is TGTGCCAGTAGTATGGGGCGCGGCTACACCTTC. As protein: CASSMGRGYTF. Looking up the rest from reference TRBV19 and TRBJ1-2 gives the full variable domain: DGGITQSPKYLFRKEGQNVTLSCEQNLNHDAMYWYRQDPGQGLRLIYYSQIVNDFQKGDIAEGYSVSREKKESFPLTVTSAQKNPTAFYLCASSMGRGYTFGSGTRLTVV.

The genes are TRBV28 and TRBJ2-5, with D possibly being TRBD1 (6 bases). Germline values: CDR1 MDHEN, CDR2 SYDVKM. Between the trimmed V and J ends, which lost 10 bases and 1 base, there was a span of 16 bases. The CDR3 has 14 residues. CDR3 sequence (DNA): TGTGCCACCCGATCTGGGGGCCTCCAAGAGACCCAGTACTTC. As protein: CATRSGGLQETQYF. The entire variable domain, with the rest obtained from reference TRBV28 and TRBJ2-5, is as follows: DVKVTQSSRYLVKRTGEKVFLECVQDMDHENMFWYRQDPGLGLRLIYFSYDVKMKEKGDIPEGYSVSREKKERFSLILESASTNQTSMYLCATRSGGLQETQYFGPGTRLLVL.